Following are 29 T cell receptor beta chains from one sample sequenced in a study of CD8 T cells in ankylosing spondylitis. TCRdb re-analysed the 5' RACE reads in MiXCR, keeping a single row per CDR3 protein. The repertoire holds 350,000 or so distinct CDR3 sequences, with 11% as singletons. The sequenced material came from blood, either unsorted or a sorted T cell fraction (not recorded which). The origin of the receptors is a female donor with ankylosing spondylitis or in good health (not recorded which).

This clonotype was counted at least ten times. V and J are TRBV15 and TRBJ2-2; TRBD1 agrees at 7 bases. The CDR3 runs 14 residues. The V segment lost 6 bases and the J segment 0 bases; nucleotides outside the gene matches: 1. CDR1 is LNHNV and CDR2 is YYDKDF in the germline V gene (reference sequence). CDR3 DNA: TGTGCCACCAGGACAGGGCCGAACACCGGGGAGCTGTTTTTT. It encodes CATRTGPNTGELFF.

In regard to this clonotype: A much larger clone lies one base from this, so it may be a read error. This rearrangement joins TRBV20-1 to TRBJ2-2; perhaps TRBD2 as D (6 bases). CDR3 length: 12 residues. The germline CDR1 and CDR2 sequences are DFQATT and SNEGSKA (reference sequence). Here the CDR3 DNA reads TGCGGTGCTAGTTTGGGGGGAGGGGAGCTGTTTTTT. Amino acids: CGASLGGGELFF.

The chain joins TRBV7-6 to TRBJ2-7, with 7 bases identical to TRBD1. Trimming at V came to 2 bases and at J to 1 base, leaving 17 bases not matched to a gene. CDR1 is SGHVS and CDR2 is FNYEAQ in the germline V gene. This CDR3 has 19 residues. Here the CDR3 DNA reads TGTGCCAGCAGCTTAAGCCCCCTACGAAGACAGGGTTGGTCCTACGAGCAGTACTTC. Protein product: CASSLSPLRRQGWSYEQYF.

The sample holds many counts of this clonotype. The J gene is TRBJ1-6, the V gene TRBV15, with D possibly matching TRBD1 (5 bases). This CDR3 contains 14 residues. Trimming left V 8 bases short and J 0 bases short, with 8 bases between. The germline V gene encodes CDR1 LNHNV and CDR2 YYDKDF (reference sequence). The CDR3 nucleotides are TGTGCCACCGGGGCAAGCTCCTATAATTCACCCCTCCACTTT. Its translation is CATGASSYNSPLHF.

This clonotype was detected many times. The rearrangement links TRBV20-1 to TRBJ2-1; the D gene is possibly TRBD1 (6 bases). Per germline, CDR1 DFQATT and CDR2 SNEGSKA (reference sequence). Trimming shortened V by 7 bases and J by 8 bases, and 15 bases separated the two germline ends. This CDR3 is built from 12 residues. CDR3 coding DNA: TGCAGTGTTGGGGACATGATCCATGAGCAGTTCTTC. Translation: CSVGDMIHEQFF.

This clonotype was recorded a few times. The DNA of the CDR3 is TGCGCCAGCAGCTCGATACAGGGGACCGGGGAGCTGTTTTTT. Translation: CASSSIQGTGELFF. V is TRBV5-1 and J is TRBJ2-2; 7 bases match TRBD1. Germline CDR1 and CDR2: SGHRS and YFSETQ. V lost 3 bases to trimming and J lost 5 bases; unmatched junction nucleotides: 4. The CDR3 runs to 14 residues. Complete variable domain (other parts from reference TRBV5-1 and TRBJ2-2): KAGVTQTPRYLIKTRGQQVTLSCSPISGHRSVSWYQQTPGQGLQFLFEYFSETQRNKGNFPGRFSGRQFSNSRSEMNVSTLELGDSALYLCASSSIQGTGELFFGEGSRLTVL.

This clonotype was counted between two and nine times. The chain is built from TRBV12-3 or TRBV12-4 and TRBJ2-5, with D uncertain. CDR3 size: 12 residues. Trimming removed 5 bases at V and 9 bases at J, with 13 bases between. CDR3 in amino acids: CASSPRPVAQYF. As DNA, the CDR3 is TGTGCCAGCAGTCCCCGCCCTGTAGCCCAGTACTTC.

At least ten counts were recorded for this clonotype. The V and J genes are TRBV5-1 and TRBJ1-2; 7 bases are shared with TRBD1. V gave up 5 bases and J gave up 8 bases; unmatched junction bases: 12. The CDR3 length is 14 residues. The germline CDR1 and CDR2 sequences are SGHRS and YFSETQ. CDR3 protein: CASRLPTGSRGYTF. CDR3 nucleotides: TGCGCCAGCAGGCTACCGACAGGGAGTCGAGGCTACACCTTC. The full variable domain, in which reference TRBV5-1 and TRBJ1-2 provide the parts outside the CDR3, is KAGVTQTPRYLIKTRGQQVTLSCSPISGHRSVSWYQQTPGQGLQFLFEYFSETQRNKGNFPGRFSGRQFSNSRSEMNVSTLELGDSALYLCASRLPTGSRGYTFGSGTRLTVV.

This clonotype was picked up many times. The chain joins TRBV7-9 to TRBJ1-5; D gene unclear. Trimming took off 5 bases at V and 4 bases at J, with 9 bases between the two ends. The CDR3 is 13 residues long. CDR1 and CDR2 from the germline V gene are SEHNR and FQNEAQ (reference sequence). The DNA of the CDR3 is TGTGCCAGCAGCATCTCCGGAAATCAGCCCCAGCATTTT. The encoded protein is CASSISGNQPQHF.

This clonotype was detected ten times or more. The chain uses TRBV5-1 and TRBJ2-5; D possibly matches TRBD1 or TRBD2 (5 bases each). Germline CDR1 reads SGHRS; CDR2 reads YFSETQ. V was trimmed by 0 bases and J by 3 bases, leaving 15 bases between them. The length of the CDR3 is 16 residues. The CDR3 reads CASSLEPGTAKETQYF. The CDR3 DNA reads as TGCGCCAGCAGCTTGGAACCCGGGACCGCCAAAGAGACCCAGTACTTC.

V is TRBV7-2 and J is TRBJ2-1; 14 nucleotides line up with TRBD2. The CDR3 is 16 amino acids. J gave up 7 bases and V 8 bases, and 10 bases lay outside the gene matches. The germline V gene encodes CDR1 SGHTA and CDR2 FQGNSA. The CDR3 DNA is TGTGCCAGCCAGACTAGCGGGAGGGCTTTGAAAAATGAGCAGTTCTTC. Its translation: CASQTSGRALKNEQFF.

This clonotype came up many times. This chain joins TRBV6-2 or TRBV6-3 and TRBJ1-5; the D is unclear. V lost 2 bases, J lost 2 bases, and 16 bases lay in between. The CDR3 is 17 amino acids. CDR1 is MNHEY and CDR2 is SVGEGT in the germline V gene. The CDR3 sequence: CASSYPSVGFGNQPQHF. The CDR3 DNA follows: TGTGCCAGCAGTTACCCGTCTGTGGGGTTTGGCAATCAGCCCCAGCATTTT.

At least ten counts were recorded for this clonotype. V usage is TRBV27 and J usage is TRBJ1-2; 7 bases align to TRBD1. Germline CDR1 is MNHEY and CDR2 is SMNVEV (reference sequence). Trimming took 5 bases from V and 3 from J; bases not matched to a gene: 18. The CDR3 totals 18 residues. The CDR3 DNA sequence: TGTGCCAGCAGTCACAAAACCCGGCCCCTGGACAGGTACTATGGCTACACCTTC. The encoded protein is CASSHKTRPLDRYYGYTF.

On this clonotype: Given a much more abundant clone one base away, this may be a read error. V usage is TRBV5-1 and J usage is TRBJ1-1; D unresolved. This CDR3 comprises 14 residues. Germline V gene sequence: CDR1 SGHRS, CDR2 YFSETQ. The CDR3 coding sequence is TGCGCCGGCAGTGTTGGGGAGCTGAACACTGAAGCTTTCTTT. It specifies CAGSVGELNTEAFF. Full variable domain (outside the CDR3, taken from reference TRBV5-1 and TRBJ1-1): KAGVTQTPRYLIKTRGQQVTLSCSPISGHRSVSWYQQTPGQGLQFLFEYFSETQRNKGNFPGRFSGRQFSNSRSEMNVSTLELGDSALYLCAGSVGELNTEAFFGQGTRLTVV.

This clonotype was recorded many times. The chain joins TRBV7-2 to TRBJ1-5, with 9 bases identical to TRBD1. The trim removed 5 bases at V and 2 bases at J, leaving 4 bases unmatched. This CDR3 is built from 15 residues. Germline CDR1 and CDR2: SGHTA and FQGNSA. The CDR3 DNA is TGTGCCAGCAGCCCACGGACAGGGGGCAATCAGCCCCAGCATTTT. Translating gives CASSPRTGGNQPQHF.

This clonotype has a count of ten or more. The chain couples TRBV28 to TRBJ2-1, with D uncertain. Between the trimmed V and J ends, which lost 5 bases and 4 bases, there was a span of 18 bases. This CDR3 is built from 16 residues. Germline V gives CDR1 MDHEN, CDR2 SYDVKM. The CDR3 DNA reads as TGTGCCAGCAGTCCATCCGCGAGCGCAGCTTACAATGAGCAGTTCTTC. As protein: CASSPSASAAYNEQFF.

Many counts were recorded for this clonotype. The rearrangement links TRBV20-1 to TRBJ2-7, with no clear D. The CDR3 covers 12 residues. Germline V gene data show CDR1 as DFQATT and CDR2 as SNEGSKA (reference sequence). V lost 4 bases and J 1 base, leaving 8 bases between the germline ends. The CDR3 sequence: CSATTRSYEQYF. CDR3 in DNA: TGCAGTGCTACCACACGTTCCTACGAGCAGTACTTC.

This clonotype was seen repeatedly, ten times or more. This chain connects TRBV5-1 to TRBJ2-1; TRBD2 might be the D (6 bases). The V end lost 4 bases, the J end lost 8 bases, and 10 bases lay between the germline ends. The CDR3 is 12 amino acids. Per the germline V gene, CDR1 is SGHRS and CDR2 is YFSETQ. The CDR3 nucleotides are TGCGCCAGCAGCCGGAGGGATGATGAGCAGTTCTTC. This translates into CASSRRDDEQFF.

This clonotype was counted ten times or more. CDR3 amino acids: CASSSAPAGAEAFF. CDR3 DNA sequence: TGCGCCAGCAGCTCTGCTCCGGCAGGGGCTGAAGCTTTCTTT. The chain employs TRBV5-1 and TRBJ1-1; TRBD1 is a possible D gene (6 bases). The V and J ends lost 3 bases and 6 bases respectively, with 15 bases between them. The CDR3 is 14 amino acids. The germline gives CDR1 SGHRS, CDR2 YFSETQ.

This clonotype showed up many times. This chain links TRBV7-2 with TRBJ2-3, with 11 positions matching TRBD2. Germline CDR1 is SGHTA and CDR2 is FQGNSA. The CDR3 spans 15 residues. With V trimmed by 5 bases and J by 6 bases, 7 bases remained unmatched. The CDR3 DNA reads as TGTGCCAGCAGCGACGTAGCGGGAGGGTCGGATACGCAGTATTTT. This translates into CASSDVAGGSDTQYF.

The chain uses TRBV10-3 and TRBJ2-7, with D possibly being TRBD1 (6 bases). The CDR3 totals 12 residues. V lost 8 bases and J lost 2, with 10 bases in between. CDR1 is ENHRY and CDR2 is SYGVKD in the germline V gene. The CDR3 region is CAIGDTPYEQYF. In DNA form, the CDR3 reads TGTGCCATCGGGGACACCCCCTACGAGCAGTACTTC.

This clonotype was detected many times. V gene TRBV2 combines with J gene TRBJ2-7; D possibly corresponds to TRBD1 (6 bases). Germline V CDR1 and CDR2: SNHLY, FYNNEI. This CDR3 has 12 residues. The DNA of the CDR3 is TGTGCTACGAGGGGGACGCCCTACGAGCAGTACTTC. Protein: CATRGTPYEQYF. Filled out from reference TRBV2 and TRBJ2-7, the complete variable domain reads EPEVTQTPSHQVTQMGQEVILRCVPISNHLYFYWYRQILGQKVEFLVSFYNNEISEKSEIFDDQFSVERPDGSNFTLKIRSTKLEDSAMYFCATRGTPYEQYFGPGTRLTVT.

This clonotype has ten or more counts. The chain carries TRBV2 and TRBJ1-2; maybe TRBD1 (6 bases). With 7 bases removed from V and 5 bases from J, the gap between germline ends came to 14 bases. The CDR3 contains 13 residues. Per the germline V gene, CDR1 is SNHLY and CDR2 is FYNNEI. The CDR3 nucleotides read TGTGCCAGCAAGGACAGCATTGGTTATGGCTACACCTTC. Amino acid sequence: CASKDSIGYGYTF.

V gene TRBV12-3 or TRBV12-4 combines with J gene TRBJ2-2, with 8 bases matching TRBD2. There are 14 residues in the CDR3. With 3 bases clipped from V and 7 bases from J, the junction kept 4 bases outside the gene matches. CDR3 DNA sequence: TGTGCCAGCAGTTTTGGCGGGGGGCGCGGGGAGCTGTTTTTT. Its translation: CASSFGGGRGELFF.

The J gene is TRBJ2-5, the V gene TRBV4-1; possibly TRBD2 for D (6 bases). The CDR3 has 18 residues. The germline gives CDR1 MGHRA, CDR2 YSYEKL. V was pared by 3 bases and J by 5 bases, with 25 bases between. The CDR3 DNA is TGCGCCAGCAGCCACCGGGCGCTAGACCGGGAGCTGGTTGAGACCCAGTACTTC. Protein product: CASSHRALDRELVETQYF.

This clonotype was recorded at least ten times. The rearrangement joins TRBV13 to TRBJ2-7, with 8 bases aligning to TRBD2. V lost 4 bases and J lost 3; bases outside the gene matches: 14. The germline V gene encodes CDR1 PRHDT and CDR2 FYEKMQ (reference sequence). The CDR3 loop spans 17 amino acids. CDR3 nucleotide sequence: TGTGCCAGCAGCTCCAGGGACGGGGGGGATTTACTCTACGAGCAGTACTTC. Protein sequence: CASSSRDGGDLLYEQYF.

There are a few counts of this clonotype. V is TRBV29-1 and J is TRBJ2-3; no firm D call. CDR3 size: 12 residues. Trimming left V 3 bases short and J 3 bases short, with 7 bases between. Germline CDR1 and CDR2: SQVTM and ANQGSEA. The CDR3 reads CSVDTSTDTQYF. CDR3 nucleotide sequence: TGCAGCGTTGATACTTCAACAGATACGCAGTATTTT.

This clonotype turned up a few times. The chain employs TRBV10-3 and TRBJ1-1; unclear D gene. Germline V CDR1 and CDR2: ENHRY, SYGVKD. V was pared by 3 bases and J by 4 bases, with 12 bases between. The CDR3 is 14 residues long. As DNA, the CDR3 is TGTGCCATCAGTGACCCCGGGGTAAGCACTGAAGCTTTCTTT. Residues: CAISDPGVSTEAFF.

This sequence joins TRBV9 and TRBJ2-7; 7 bases fit TRBD2. J gave up 4 bases and V 0 bases, and 10 bases lay outside the gene matches. CDR3 length: 16 amino acids. CDR1 is SGDLS and CDR2 is YYNGEE in the germline V gene. Here the CDR3 reads CASSVGLAPGLYEQYF. The CDR3 nucleotides read TGTGCCAGCAGCGTAGGACTAGCACCGGGGTTATACGAGCAGTACTTC.